These 2 T cell receptor beta chains were sequenced from one sample in a study of cytomegalovirus exposure and HLA in healthy donors. The primer mix had 60 Vbeta and 13 Jbeta primers. The method was immunoSEQ multiplex PCR; TCRdb's version includes in-frame clones alone and lacks a portion of them. The table has 120,000 or so clones, 80% seen once. Specimen: PBMCs. These TCRs come from a man aged 25 to 45 in good health and CMV-seropositive.

With respect to this clone: The CDR3 does not close with the conserved phenylalanine or tryptophan, likely indicating a read error. This chain joins TRBV29-1 and TRBJ1-1; a possible D gene is TRBD1 (5 bases). The CDR3 loop spans 13 amino acids. Germline CDR1 is SQVTM and CDR2 is ANQGSEA. V was clipped by 6 bases and J by 3 bases, with 14 bases between them. The CDR3 region has the DNA TGCAGCGTAGACCCAGGGTTGGACACTGAAGCTTTCCTT. It encodes CSVDPGLDTEAFL.

This clone occurred a few times. The rearrangement uses TRBV27 and TRBJ1-1, with D perhaps matching TRBD1 (5 bases). Germline values: CDR1 MNHEY, CDR2 SMNVEV (reference sequence). This CDR3 is built from 12 residues. V shed 6 bases and J shed 1 base, with 6 bases lying between them. CDR3 loop: CASRGGNTEAFF. CDR3 nucleotide sequence: TGTGCCAGCAGGGGGGGGAACACTGAAGCTTTCTTT.